This T cell receptor (beta chain) was recorded in a study of T cell repertoires in cytomegalovirus infection. The sample holds a few counts of this clonotype. Its cognate antigen is unknown. Each CDR3 protein gets one entry after TCRdb re-called the reads with MiXCR. Of approximately 730,000 distinct CDR3 sequences listed, roughly 28% are singletons. The CDR3 consists of 15 residues. Germline V gene lookup returns CDR1 SNHLY and CDR2 FYNNEI. V dropped 4 bases and J dropped 0 bases, with 13 bases sitting between them. The TCR originated in a human donor in good health (CMV status not recorded). Some clones in this sample may be carry-over from other donors' samples. The chain joins TRBV2 to TRBJ2-7; D is perhaps TRBD2 (5 bases). Sequencing was performed on cultured CD8+ T cells from PBMCs, taken from culture after CMV antigen stimulation. CDR3 loop: CASSVGSGPSYEQYF. The CDR3 bases are TGTGCCAGCAGTGTGGGCAGCGGACCCTCCTACGAGCAGTACTTC.